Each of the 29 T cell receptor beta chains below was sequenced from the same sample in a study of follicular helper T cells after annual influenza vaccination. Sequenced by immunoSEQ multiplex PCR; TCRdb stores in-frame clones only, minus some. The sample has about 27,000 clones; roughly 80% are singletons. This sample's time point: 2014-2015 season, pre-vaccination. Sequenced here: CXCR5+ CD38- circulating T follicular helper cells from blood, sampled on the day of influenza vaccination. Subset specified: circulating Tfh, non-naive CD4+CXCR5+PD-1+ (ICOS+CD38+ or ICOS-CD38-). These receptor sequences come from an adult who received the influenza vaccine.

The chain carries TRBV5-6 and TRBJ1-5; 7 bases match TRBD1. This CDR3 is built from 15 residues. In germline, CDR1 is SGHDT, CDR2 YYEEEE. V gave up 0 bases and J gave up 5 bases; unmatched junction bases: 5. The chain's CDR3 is CASSLGDRDDQPQHF. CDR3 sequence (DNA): TGTGCCAGCAGCTTGGGAGACAGGGACGATCAGCCCCAGCATTTT.

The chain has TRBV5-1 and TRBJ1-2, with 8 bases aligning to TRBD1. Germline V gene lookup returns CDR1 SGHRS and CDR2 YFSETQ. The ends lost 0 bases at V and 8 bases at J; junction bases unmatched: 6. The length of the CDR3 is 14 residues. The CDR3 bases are TGCGCCAGCAGCTTGGCAACAGGGGGAGACGGCTACACCTTC. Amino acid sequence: CASSLATGGDGYTF.

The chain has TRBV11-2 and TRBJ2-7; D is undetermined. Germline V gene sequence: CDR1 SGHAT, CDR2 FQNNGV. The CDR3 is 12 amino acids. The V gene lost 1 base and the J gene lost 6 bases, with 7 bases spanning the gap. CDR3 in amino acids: CASSLVGREQYF. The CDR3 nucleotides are TGTGCCAGCAGCTTAGTTGGGCGCGAGCAGTACTTC.

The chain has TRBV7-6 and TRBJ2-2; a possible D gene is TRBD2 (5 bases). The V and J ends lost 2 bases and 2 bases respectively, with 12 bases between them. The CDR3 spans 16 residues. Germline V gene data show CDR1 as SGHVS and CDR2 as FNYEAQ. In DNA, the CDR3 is TGTGCCAGCAGCTTACCACGGACGGGAAACACCGGGGAGCTGTTTTTT. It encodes CASSLPRTGNTGELFF.

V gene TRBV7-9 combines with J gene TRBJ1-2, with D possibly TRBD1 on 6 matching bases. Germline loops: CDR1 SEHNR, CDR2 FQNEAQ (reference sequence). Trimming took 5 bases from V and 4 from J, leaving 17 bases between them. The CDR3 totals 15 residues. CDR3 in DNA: TGTGCCAGCAGCCGCGTTTCAGGGGAGGGCTATGGCTACACCTTC. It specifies CASSRVSGEGYGYTF.

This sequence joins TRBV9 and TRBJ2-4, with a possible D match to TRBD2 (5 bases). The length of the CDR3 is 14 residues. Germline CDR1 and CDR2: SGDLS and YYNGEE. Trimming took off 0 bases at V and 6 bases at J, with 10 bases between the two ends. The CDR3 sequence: CASSVADRGNIQYF. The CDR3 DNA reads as TGTGCCAGCAGCGTAGCGGACCGGGGAAACATTCAGTACTTC.

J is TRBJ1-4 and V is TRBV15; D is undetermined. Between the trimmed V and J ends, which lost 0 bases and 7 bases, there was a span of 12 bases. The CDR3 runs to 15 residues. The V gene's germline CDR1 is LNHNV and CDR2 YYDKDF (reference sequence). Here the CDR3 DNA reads TGTGCCACCAGCAGAGATCGAGGCGAAATTGAAAAACTGTTTTTT. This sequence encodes CATSRDRGEIEKLFF.

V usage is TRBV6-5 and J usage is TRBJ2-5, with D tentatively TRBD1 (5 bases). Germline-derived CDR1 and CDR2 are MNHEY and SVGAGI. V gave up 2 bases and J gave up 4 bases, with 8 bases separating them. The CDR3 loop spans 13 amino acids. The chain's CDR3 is CASSYAGIETQYF. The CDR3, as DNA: TGTGCCAGCAGTTACGCAGGGATAGAGACCCAGTACTTC.

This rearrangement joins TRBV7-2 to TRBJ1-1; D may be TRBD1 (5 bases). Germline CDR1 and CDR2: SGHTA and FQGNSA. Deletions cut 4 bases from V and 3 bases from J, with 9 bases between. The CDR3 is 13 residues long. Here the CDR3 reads CASSSDTYTEAFF. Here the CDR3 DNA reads TGTGCCAGCAGCTCGGACACCTACACTGAAGCTTTCTTT.

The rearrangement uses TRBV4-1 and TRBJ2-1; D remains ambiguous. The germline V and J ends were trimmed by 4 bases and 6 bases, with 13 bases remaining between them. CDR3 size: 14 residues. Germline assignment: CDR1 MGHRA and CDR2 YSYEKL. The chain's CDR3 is CASSRGLIGNEQFF. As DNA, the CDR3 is TGCGCCAGCAGCCGCGGCCTGATTGGCAATGAGCAGTTCTTC.

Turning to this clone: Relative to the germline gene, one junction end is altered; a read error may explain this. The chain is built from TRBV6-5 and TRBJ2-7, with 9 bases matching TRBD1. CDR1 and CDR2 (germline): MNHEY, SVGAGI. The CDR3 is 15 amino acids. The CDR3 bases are TGTGCCAGCAGTCACTCAGGACAGGGGTACAACGAGCAGTACTTC. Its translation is CASSHSGQGYNEQYF.

The DNA of the CDR3 is TGCAGCGTTAGGACAGGGGGCGGCTATGGCTACACCTTC. Its translation is CSVRTGGGYGYTF. The V gene is TRBV29-1, the J gene TRBJ1-2, with 11 bases matching TRBD1. The length of the CDR3 is 13 residues. Trimming cost V 5 bases and J 4 bases; bases outside gene matches: 3. Germline V lookup: CDR1 SQVTM, CDR2 ANQGSEA.

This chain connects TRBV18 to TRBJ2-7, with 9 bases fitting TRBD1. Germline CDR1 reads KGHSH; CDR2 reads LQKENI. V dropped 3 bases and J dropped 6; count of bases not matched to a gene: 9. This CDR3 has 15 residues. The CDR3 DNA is TGTGCCAGCTCACCGCAAGGGACAGGGACGGTCGAGCAGTACTTC. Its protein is CASSPQGTGTVEQYF.

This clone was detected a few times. CDR3 sequence reads: CASSLAGGFGELFF. For the CDR3, the DNA is TGTGCCAGCAGCTTAGCGGGAGGTTTCGGGGAGCTGTTTTTT. The V and J genes are TRBV7-2 and TRBJ2-2, with a tentative D call TRBD2 (6 bases). Germline V gene sequence: CDR1 SGHTA, CDR2 FQGNSA. CDR3 size: 14 residues. V shed 0 bases and J shed 7 bases, with 9 bases lying between them.

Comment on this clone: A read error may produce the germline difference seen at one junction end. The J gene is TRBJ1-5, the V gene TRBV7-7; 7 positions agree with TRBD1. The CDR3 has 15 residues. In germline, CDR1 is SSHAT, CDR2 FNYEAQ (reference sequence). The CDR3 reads CASSWDSLAFQPQHF. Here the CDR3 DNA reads TGTGCTAGCAGCTGGGACAGTCTAGCCTTCCAGCCCCAGCATTTT.

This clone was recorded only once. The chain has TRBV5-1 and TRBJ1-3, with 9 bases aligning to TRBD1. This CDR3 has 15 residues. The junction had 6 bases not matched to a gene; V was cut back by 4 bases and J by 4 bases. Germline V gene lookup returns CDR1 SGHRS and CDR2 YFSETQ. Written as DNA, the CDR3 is TGCGCCAGCAGCCAGACAGGGGGAGAAGGAAACACCATATATTTT. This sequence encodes CASSQTGGEGNTIYF.

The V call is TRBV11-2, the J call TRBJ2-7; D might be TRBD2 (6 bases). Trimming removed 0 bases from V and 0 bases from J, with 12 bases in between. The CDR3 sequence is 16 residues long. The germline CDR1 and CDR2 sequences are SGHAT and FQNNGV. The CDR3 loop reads CASSLEVAGSSYEQYF. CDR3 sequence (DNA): TGTGCCAGCAGCTTAGAAGTTGCCGGGAGCTCCTACGAGCAGTACTTC.

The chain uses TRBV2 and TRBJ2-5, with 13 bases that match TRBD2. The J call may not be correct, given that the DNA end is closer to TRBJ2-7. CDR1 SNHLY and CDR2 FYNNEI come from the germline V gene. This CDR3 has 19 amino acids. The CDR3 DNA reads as TGTGCCAGCAGTGATATCCCGGGACTAGCGGGATCAGGCTCCTACGAGCAGTACTTC. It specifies CASSDIPGLAGSGSYEQYF.

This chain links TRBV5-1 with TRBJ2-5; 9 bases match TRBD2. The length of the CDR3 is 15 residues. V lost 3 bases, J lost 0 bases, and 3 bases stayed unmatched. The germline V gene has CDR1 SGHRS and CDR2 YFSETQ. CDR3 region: CASSSSGRYQETQYF. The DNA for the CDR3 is TGCGCCAGCAGCTCCAGCGGGAGGTACCAAGAGACCCAGTACTTC.

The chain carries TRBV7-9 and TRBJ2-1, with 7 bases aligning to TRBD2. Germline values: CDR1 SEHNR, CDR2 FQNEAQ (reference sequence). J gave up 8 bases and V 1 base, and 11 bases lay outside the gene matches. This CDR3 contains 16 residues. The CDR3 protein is CASSLVWGRRGDEQFF. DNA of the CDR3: TGTGCCAGCAGCTTAGTTTGGGGACGCCGGGGGGATGAGCAGTTCTTC. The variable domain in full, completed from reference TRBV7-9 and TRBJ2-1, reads DTGVSQNPRHKITKRGQNVTFRCDPISEHNRLYWYRQTLGQGPEFLTYFQNEAQLEKSRLLSDRFSAERPKGSFSTLEIQRTEQGDSAMYLCASSLVWGRRGDEQFFGPGTRLTVL.

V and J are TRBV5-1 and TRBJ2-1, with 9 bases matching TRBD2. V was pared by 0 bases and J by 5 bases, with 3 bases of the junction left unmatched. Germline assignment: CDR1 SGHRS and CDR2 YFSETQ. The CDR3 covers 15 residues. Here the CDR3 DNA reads TGCGCCAGCAGCTTGGTTGGGACTAGCAACAATGAGCAGTTCTTC. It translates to CASSLVGTSNNEQFF.

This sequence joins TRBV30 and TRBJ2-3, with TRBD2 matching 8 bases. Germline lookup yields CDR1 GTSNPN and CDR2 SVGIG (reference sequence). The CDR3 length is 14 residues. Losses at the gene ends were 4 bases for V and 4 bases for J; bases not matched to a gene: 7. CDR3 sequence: CAWKASGSPDTQYF. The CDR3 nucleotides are TGTGCCTGGAAGGCTAGCGGGTCCCCAGATACGCAGTATTTT.

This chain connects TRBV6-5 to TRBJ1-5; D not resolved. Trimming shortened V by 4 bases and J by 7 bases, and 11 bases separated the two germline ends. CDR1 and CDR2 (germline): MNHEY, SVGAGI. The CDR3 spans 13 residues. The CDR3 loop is CASSSRELQPQHF. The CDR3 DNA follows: TGTGCCAGCAGTTCCCGTGAGCTCCAGCCCCAGCATTTT.

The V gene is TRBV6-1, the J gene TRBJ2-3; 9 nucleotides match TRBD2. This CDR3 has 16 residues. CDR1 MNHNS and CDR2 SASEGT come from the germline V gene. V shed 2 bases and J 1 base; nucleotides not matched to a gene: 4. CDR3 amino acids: CASSERASGGTDTQYF. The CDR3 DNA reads TGTGCCAGCAGTGAACGGGCTAGCGGGGGCACAGATACGCAGTATTTT.

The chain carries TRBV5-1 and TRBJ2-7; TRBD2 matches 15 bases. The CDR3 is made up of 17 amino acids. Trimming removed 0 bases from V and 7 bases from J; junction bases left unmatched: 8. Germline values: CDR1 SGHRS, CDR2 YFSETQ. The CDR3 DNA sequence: TGCGCCAGCAGCTTGGACGGACTAGCGGGAGGGAAAAGGGAGCAGTACTTC. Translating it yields CASSLDGLAGGKREQYF.

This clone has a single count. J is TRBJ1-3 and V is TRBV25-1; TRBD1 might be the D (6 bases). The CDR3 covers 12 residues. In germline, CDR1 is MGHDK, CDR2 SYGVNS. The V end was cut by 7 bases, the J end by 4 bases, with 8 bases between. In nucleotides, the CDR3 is TGTGCCAGCACAGGGGCCGGAAACACCATATATTTT. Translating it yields CASTGAGNTIYF.

CDR3 sequence: CASSPGSNYGYTF. CDR3 nucleotides: TGTGCCAGCAGCCCAGGGTCTAACTATGGCTACACCTTC. The chain combines TRBV5-4 with TRBJ1-2, with D possibly being TRBD1 (5 bases). CDR1 SGHNT and CDR2 YYREEE come from the germline V gene (reference sequence). The CDR3 loop spans 13 amino acids. V dropped 4 bases and J dropped 0 bases, with 7 bases sitting between them.

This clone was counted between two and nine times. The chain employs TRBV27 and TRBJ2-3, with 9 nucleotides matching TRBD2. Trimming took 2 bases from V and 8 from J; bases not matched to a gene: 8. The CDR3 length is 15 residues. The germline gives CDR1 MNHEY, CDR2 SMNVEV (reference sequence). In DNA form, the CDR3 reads TGTGCCAGCAGTTTAGCGGGGGGGGCCTCGGGTACGCAGTATTTT. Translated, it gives CASSLAGGASGTQYF.

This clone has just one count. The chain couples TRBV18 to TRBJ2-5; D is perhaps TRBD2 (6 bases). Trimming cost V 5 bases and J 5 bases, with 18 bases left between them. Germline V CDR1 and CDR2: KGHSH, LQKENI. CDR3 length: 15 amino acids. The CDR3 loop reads CASSTIIAAGETQYF. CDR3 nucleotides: TGTGCCAGCTCAACAATCATAGCGGCTGGGGAGACCCAGTACTTC.